The 3 T cell receptor beta chains listed next were all sequenced from one sample in a study of blood T cell repertoires in COVID-19. Profiling relied on immunoSEQ multiplex PCR, and the TCRdb table lists in-frame clones only, not all of them. The data contain roughly 570,000 clones, roughly 91% of them singletons. The sequencing input was peripheral blood. These receptors all stem from a woman aged 45-65 years with COVID-19, enrolled during active disease.

The chain carries TRBV7-9 and TRBJ1-5; the D is unclear. V dropped 5 bases and J dropped 4 bases, with 9 bases sitting between them. The germline V gene encodes CDR1 SEHNR and CDR2 FQNEAQ (reference sequence). The CDR3 extends over 13 amino acids. CDR3 in amino acids: CASSRTGNQPQHF. In DNA, the CDR3 is TGTGCCAGCAGCCGGACGGGGAATCAGCCCCAGCATTTT.

The rearrangement links TRBV6-5 to TRBJ1-1, with TRBD1 matching 9 bases. CDR1 and CDR2 (germline): MNHEY, SVGAGI. V shed 6 bases, J shed 4 bases, and the junction held 9 bases outside the gene matches. There are 15 residues in the CDR3. CDR3 nucleotides: TGTGCCAGCAGGGCACAGGGGGCTAGGAGCACTGAAGCTTTCTTT. The encoded protein is CASRAQGARSTEAFF.

V and J are TRBV11-2 and TRBJ2-5, with 10 bases that match TRBD1. The germline V gene has CDR1 SGHAT and CDR2 FQNNGV. The CDR3 runs 14 residues. Trimming took 4 bases from V and 1 from J; bases not matched to a gene: 0. CDR3 loop: CASSWDRGQETQYF. The CDR3 bases are TGTGCCAGCAGCTGGGACAGGGGCCAAGAGACCCAGTACTTC.